Below, 29 T cell receptor beta chains from the same sample are listed, as sequenced in a study of CD8+CD57+ T cells in acquired aplastic anemia. All patients picked for sequencing had shown, by flow cytometry, an expansion of CD8+CD57+ cells. Genomic DNA was employed as the template in profiling TCR beta VDJ and CDR3. TCRdb redid the calling of the reads with MiXCR, one entry per CDR3 protein. The data contain about 98,000 distinct CDR3 sequences, 55% to 80% of them seen just once; the ten biggest clones take up 65%. Source material: sorted CD4+, CD8+, or CD8+CD57+ T cells (not recorded which) from PBMCs. These receptors were obtained from a human donor with aplastic anemia.

This chain links TRBV20-1 with TRBJ1-2; TRBD1 might be the D (6 bases). CDR3 length: 15 amino acids. V was pared by 6 bases and J by 4 bases, with 21 bases between. From germline, CDR1 is DFQATT and CDR2 SNEGSKA (reference sequence). In DNA, the CDR3 is TGCAGTGCCAAACGGGGGCAGGGGCACCTCTATGGCTACACCTTC. Translated: CSAKRGQGHLYGYTF.

This chain joins TRBV7-6 and TRBJ2-5; D not certain. CDR3 length equals 13 residues. The V gene lost 2 bases and the J gene lost 5 bases, with 9 bases spanning the gap. The germline V gene encodes CDR1 SGHVS and CDR2 FNYEAQ. CDR3 nucleotide sequence: TGTGCCAGCAGCTTATACGACGGGGAGACCCAGTACTTC. Its protein is CASSLYDGETQYF.

The V and J genes are TRBV25-1 and TRBJ2-1; D remains unclear. This CDR3 comprises 15 residues. The germline V gene encodes CDR1 MGHDK and CDR2 SYGVNS. Trimming took 6 bases from V and 1 from J, leaving 13 bases between them. CDR3 nucleotide sequence: TGTGCCAGCAGCTTCCGAGCTAGGTCCTACAATGAGCAGTTCTTC. It translates to CASSFRARSYNEQFF.

The V gene is TRBV2, the J gene TRBJ1-6; 9 positions match TRBD1. Trimming cost V 4 bases and J 10 bases; bases outside gene matches: 2. Germline V CDR1 and CDR2: SNHLY, FYNNEI. The CDR3 spans 13 residues. CDR3 in DNA: TGTGCCAGCAGTGGGACAGGGGACTCACCCCTCCACTTT. Residues: CASSGTGDSPLHF. Full variable domain (outside the CDR3, taken from reference TRBV2 and TRBJ1-6): EPEVTQTPSHQVTQMGQEVILRCVPISNHLYFYWYRQILGQKVEFLVSFYNNEISEKSEIFDDQFSVERPDGSNFTLKIRSTKLEDSAMYFCASSGTGDSPLHFGNGTRLTVT.

V and J are TRBV24-1 and TRBJ2-1, with 9 bases lining up with TRBD1. J was trimmed by 7 bases and V by 3 bases; bases with no gene match: 12. Per the germline V gene, CDR1 is KGHDR and CDR2 is SFDVKD. CDR3 length equals 17 residues. CDR3: CATSDRATRQGVNEQFF. The CDR3 bases are TGTGCCACCAGTGATCGGGCAACAAGACAGGGGGTTAATGAGCAGTTCTTC.

The chain has TRBV20-1 and TRBJ2-7; D remains ambiguous. Germline CDR1 reads DFQATT; CDR2 reads SNEGSKA (reference sequence). The CDR3 extends over 13 amino acids. V lost 0 bases and J lost 5, with 11 bases in between. The DNA of the CDR3 is TGCAGTGCTAGAGACGGCGTTAACAACGAGCAGTACTTC. Encoded protein: CSARDGVNNEQYF.

The chain couples TRBV19 to TRBJ1-2; no reliable D call. This CDR3 region has 13 residues. CDR1 and CDR2 from the germline V gene are LNHDA and SQIVND (reference sequence). Trimming took 6 bases from V and 4 from J, leaving 12 bases between them. CDR3: CASSSLQIYGYTF. The DNA for the CDR3 is TGTGCCAGTAGCTCTCTCCAAATCTATGGCTACACCTTC.

The rearrangement joins TRBV29-1 to TRBJ1-1; 8 nucleotides match TRBD1. This CDR3 has 13 amino acids. Germline CDR1 reads SQVTM; CDR2 reads ANQGSEA. Trimming removed 4 bases from V and 2 bases from J; junction bases left unmatched: 3. The CDR3 region is CSVGDRQNTEAFF. The CDR3 DNA sequence: TGCAGCGTTGGGGACAGGCAAAACACTGAAGCTTTCTTT.

The chain joins TRBV29-1 to TRBJ2-7; D possibly corresponds to TRBD1 (6 bases). The length of the CDR3 is 15 residues. With 6 bases removed from V and 3 bases from J, the gap between germline ends came to 21 bases. CDR1 and CDR2 from the germline V gene are SQVTM and ANQGSEA. The CDR3 nucleotides read TGCAGCGTAGCAGGGGCAGAGCTTAGCCTCTACGAGCAGTACTTC. It is translated as CSVAGAELSLYEQYF.

In DNA form, the CDR3 reads TGTGCCAGCAGCTTTACCAGAAATGAGCAGTTCTTC. Amino acids: CASSFTRNEQFF. V usage is TRBV7-9 and J usage is TRBJ2-1; D gene uncertain. Germline V gene lookup returns CDR1 SEHNR and CDR2 FQNEAQ (reference sequence). There are 12 residues in the CDR3. V shed 3 bases and J shed 7 bases, with 7 bases lying between them.

This chain links TRBV6-1 with TRBJ2-3; TRBD2 matches at 7 bases. The V segment lost 5 bases and the J segment 0 bases; nucleotides outside the gene matches: 8. In germline, CDR1 is MNHNS, CDR2 SASEGT. The CDR3 is made up of 16 amino acids. CDR3 region: CASSRGAGRSTDTQYF. The CDR3 DNA reads as TGTGCCAGCAGTCGGGGAGCGGGGCGTAGCACAGATACGCAGTATTTT.

This clonotype was counted a single time. The rearrangement joins TRBV13 to TRBJ2-3; no reliable D call. Germline CDR1 PRHDT, CDR2 FYEKMQ (reference sequence). This CDR3 has 11 residues. Trimming shortened V by 9 bases and J by 7 bases, and 11 bases separated the two germline ends. Here the CDR3 DNA reads TGTGCCAGTGCCTTAGGGAATACGCAGTATTTT. Its translation is CASALGNTQYF. The variable domain in full, completed from reference TRBV13 and TRBJ2-3, reads AAGVIQSPRHLIKEKRETATLKCYPIPRHDTVYWYQQGPGQDPQFLISFYEKMQSDKGSIPDRFSAQQFSDYHSELNMSSLELGDSALYFCASALGNTQYFGPGTRLTVL.

This clonotype was observed a handful of times. The chain combines TRBV20-1 with TRBJ2-5; tentative D call: TRBD2 (7 bases). The V end was cut by 3 bases, the J end by 1 base, with 18 bases between. The length of the CDR3 is 16 residues. CDR1 DFQATT and CDR2 SNEGSKA come from the germline V gene (reference sequence). The CDR3: CSASPTGGASQETQYF. CDR3 nucleotides: TGCAGTGCTAGTCCGACGGGGGGCGCTTCCCAAGAGACCCAGTACTTC.

This sequence joins TRBV7-3 and TRBJ2-7, with a weak D call TRBD1 (6 bases). CDR1 and CDR2 (germline): SGHTA, FQGTGA. The CDR3 is 16 amino acids. Trimming removed 0 bases at V and 1 base at J, with 13 bases between. Written as DNA, the CDR3 is TGTGCCAGCAGCTTAACGCCCCCGGACAGTTCCTACGAGCAGTACTTC. Its translation is CASSLTPPDSSYEQYF.

The genes are TRBV7-8 and TRBJ1-6, with unresolved D. CDR1 and CDR2 (germline): SGHVS, FQNEAQ. Between the trimmed V and J ends, which lost 4 bases and 9 bases, there was a span of 13 bases. The CDR3 runs 14 residues. CDR3 sequence (DNA): TGTGCCAGCAGCTCGCCAGAGATAGGTTCACCCCTCCACTTT. Its translation: CASSSPEIGSPLHF.

The V call is TRBV25-1, the J call TRBJ1-1, with 7 bases lining up with TRBD1. Germline-derived CDR1 and CDR2 are MGHDK and SYGVNS. Trimming cost V 4 bases and J 10 bases; bases outside gene matches: 12. The CDR3 loop spans 14 amino acids. The CDR3 sequence is CASSVMGRDSSAFF. The DNA for the CDR3 is TGTGCCAGCAGTGTCATGGGCCGGGACAGTTCAGCTTTCTTT.

The gene calls are TRBV14 and TRBJ2-7, with TRBD2 matching 7 bases. CDR1 SGHDN and CDR2 FVKESK come from the germline V gene. Unmatched junction bases numbered 5, after V lost 1 base and J lost 2 bases. The CDR3 spans 15 residues. CDR3 bases: TGTGCCAGCAGCCAAGGCCCGACTAGCACCTACGAGCAGTACTTC. Translation gives CASSQGPTSTYEQYF. The full variable domain, its missing parts supplied by reference TRBV14 and TRBJ2-7, is EAGVTQFPSHSVIEKGQTVTLRCDPISGHDNLYWYRRVMGKEIKFLLHFVKESKQDESGMPNNRFLAERTGGTYSTLKVQPAELEDSGVYFCASSQGPTSTYEQYFGPGTRLTVT.

The V gene is TRBV7-9, the J gene TRBJ1-4, with D perhaps TRBD1 (5 bases). The ends were cut back, 5 bases at V and 8 bases at J, with 18 bases in the middle. This CDR3 has 15 amino acids. Germline assignment: CDR1 SEHNR and CDR2 FQNEAQ (reference sequence). The CDR3 protein is CASSTTGVRGEKLFF. In nucleotides, the CDR3 is TGTGCCAGCAGCACCACGGGGGTACGAGGCGAAAAACTGTTTTTT.

Points on this clonotype: Being one base from a much bigger clone, this may be a read error. Written as DNA, the CDR3 is TGTGCCGGCAGCCAAGATGGGGGATTATATGGCTACACCTTC. It encodes CAGSQDGGLYGYTF. The chain employs TRBV3-1 and TRBJ1-2; D is possibly TRBD1 (5 bases). Germline V gives CDR1 LGHDT, CDR2 YNNKEL (reference sequence). This CDR3 has 14 amino acids.

J is TRBJ2-5 and V is TRBV2; D remains unclear. The CDR3 sequence is 14 residues long. The V and J ends lost 4 bases and 1 base respectively, with 10 bases between them. The germline CDR1 and CDR2 sequences are SNHLY and FYNNEI. Here the CDR3 reads CASSARHPQETQYF. In DNA, the CDR3 is TGTGCCAGCAGTGCAAGACACCCCCAAGAGACCCAGTACTTC.

The J gene is TRBJ2-5, the V gene TRBV29-1; D might be TRBD1 or TRBD2, each matching 5 bases. CDR3 length: 13 amino acids. Between the trimmed V and J ends, which lost 7 bases and 1 base, there was a span of 13 bases. Germline lookup yields CDR1 SQVTM and CDR2 ANQGSEA. CDR3 residues: CSARDGLQETQYF. The DNA for the CDR3 is TGCAGCGCTAGGGACGGTCTCCAAGAGACCCAGTACTTC.

This chain joins TRBV24-1 and TRBJ2-5; 8 bases match TRBD2. V lost 9 bases and J lost 4; bases outside the gene matches: 6. CDR3 length: 13 amino acids. The germline CDR1 and CDR2 sequences are KGHDR and SFDVKD. CDR3 protein: CATRPGGGETQYF. The CDR3 DNA is TGTGCCACCCGCCCCGGGGGGGGAGAGACCCAGTACTTC.

The chain recombines TRBV24-1 with TRBJ1-4; possible D gene TRBD1, 5 bases. The CDR3 extends over 14 amino acids. Trimming removed 3 bases at V and 7 bases at J, with 11 bases between. Germline V CDR1 and CDR2: KGHDR, SFDVKD. The CDR3, as DNA: TGTGCCACCAGTGATCGTAGTACAGGTGAAAAACTGTTTTTT. It translates to CATSDRSTGEKLFF.

The gene calls are TRBV2 and TRBJ2-6, with a tentative D call TRBD1 (5 bases). The length of the CDR3 is 15 residues. CDR1 SNHLY and CDR2 FYNNEI come from the germline V gene. Trimming pared 4 bases from V and 2 bases from J, leaving 9 bases between. CDR3 loop: CASSVGATGANVLTF. The CDR3 DNA reads TGTGCCAGCAGTGTAGGGGCCACTGGGGCCAACGTCCTGACTTTC.

The chain joins TRBV7-2 to TRBJ1-1; D not certain. CDR1 is SGHTA, CDR2 FQGNSA, per germline. The V end lost 4 bases, the J end lost 1 base, and 10 bases lay between the germline ends. The CDR3 loop spans 14 amino acids. The CDR3 region is CASSSTSANTEAFF. CDR3 bases: TGTGCCAGCAGCTCAACGTCGGCGAACACTGAAGCTTTCTTT.

The V and J genes are TRBV7-2 and TRBJ2-3; 7 bases agree with TRBD1. The CDR3 covers 14 residues. The junction had 4 bases not matched to a gene; V was cut back by 7 bases and J by 0 bases. Per germline, CDR1 SGHTA and CDR2 FQGNSA. In DNA, the CDR3 is TGTGCCAGCAAACGGGGACAGAGCACAGATACGCAGTATTTT. It translates to CASKRGQSTDTQYF.

This chain uses TRBV7-2 with TRBJ1-2; no reliable D call. The CDR3 runs to 11 residues. Trimming left V 3 bases short and J 8 bases short, with 7 bases between. Germline V gives CDR1 SGHTA, CDR2 FQGNSA. CDR3 bases: TGTGCCAGCAGCTTGGATGGGGGCTACACCTTC. Its protein product is CASSLDGGYTF.

The chain couples TRBV5-4 to TRBJ1-6; maybe TRBD1 (6 bases). The CDR3 contains 15 residues. Germline values: CDR1 SGHNT, CDR2 YYREEE (reference sequence). V was pared by 0 bases and J by 7 bases, with 11 bases between. The CDR3 sequence is CASSLVSGANSPLHF. CDR3 DNA: TGTGCCAGCAGCTTGGTTTCGGGGGCAAATTCACCCCTCCACTTT.

This chain links TRBV2 with TRBJ2-7; the D is unclear. CDR1 and CDR2 (germline): SNHLY, FYNNEI. Trimming stripped 7 bases from V and 2 bases from J, with 15 bases between. The CDR3 totals 14 residues. CDR3 sequence: CASTDSGGTYEQYF. The CDR3 bases are TGTGCCAGCACCGACTCGGGTGGGACCTACGAGCAGTACTTC.